This T cell receptor (beta chain) was captured in a study of control samples from healthy donors and cancer patients. The table came from immunoSEQ multiplex PCR; TCRdb's copy has only in-frame clones and leaves some out. The sample records 390,000 or so clones, around nine tenths being singletons. The sequence was obtained from a man aged 40-49 years with head and neck cancer. Sequencing was done on a sample of PBMCs.

Here the CDR3 DNA reads TGTGCCAGCAGTTACTCGGGGGAAAGCACAGATACGCAGTATTTT. Amino acid sequence: CASSYSGESTDTQYF. The J gene is TRBJ2-3, the V gene TRBV6-5; D may match TRBD1 or TRBD2 (5 bases each). CDR1 and CDR2 (germline): MNHEY, SVGAGI. V was clipped by 0 bases and J by 0 bases, with 7 bases between them. The CDR3 extends over 15 amino acids.